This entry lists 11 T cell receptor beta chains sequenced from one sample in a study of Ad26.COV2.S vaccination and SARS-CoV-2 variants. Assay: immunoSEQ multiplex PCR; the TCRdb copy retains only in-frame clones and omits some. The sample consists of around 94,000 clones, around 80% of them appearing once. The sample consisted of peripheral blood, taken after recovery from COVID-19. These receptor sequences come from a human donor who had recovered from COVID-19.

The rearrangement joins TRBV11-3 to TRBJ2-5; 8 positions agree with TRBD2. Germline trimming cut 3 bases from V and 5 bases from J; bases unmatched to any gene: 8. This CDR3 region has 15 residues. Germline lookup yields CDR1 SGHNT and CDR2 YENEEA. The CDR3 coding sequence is TGTGCCAGCAGCTTTTTTAGCGGGGCTGGGGAGACCCAGTACTTC. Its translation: CASSFFSGAGETQYF.

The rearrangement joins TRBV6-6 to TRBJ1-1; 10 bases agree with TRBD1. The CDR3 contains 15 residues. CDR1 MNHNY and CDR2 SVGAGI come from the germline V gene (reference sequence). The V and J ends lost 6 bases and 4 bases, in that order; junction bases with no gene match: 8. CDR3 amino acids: CASSDRGLAGTEAFF. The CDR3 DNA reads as TGTGCCAGCAGCGACAGGGGGCTGGCGGGCACTGAAGCTTTCTTT.

CDR3 amino acids: CASSFSGQPQHF. The CDR3 bases are TGTGCCAGCAGCTTCTCGGGTCAGCCCCAGCATTTT. This chain uses TRBV3-1 (or the pseudogene TRBV3-2) with TRBJ1-5, with D unresolved. There are 12 residues in the CDR3. Germline lookup yields CDR1 LGHDT and CDR2 YNNKEL (reference sequence). Trimming took 5 bases from V and 6 from J, leaving 8 bases between them.

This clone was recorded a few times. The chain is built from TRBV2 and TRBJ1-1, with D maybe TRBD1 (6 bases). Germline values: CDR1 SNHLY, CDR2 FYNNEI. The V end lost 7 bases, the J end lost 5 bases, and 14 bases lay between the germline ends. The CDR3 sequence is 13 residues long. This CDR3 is CASTIEGGTEAFF. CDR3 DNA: TGTGCCAGCACCATCGAGGGGGGGACTGAAGCTTTCTTT. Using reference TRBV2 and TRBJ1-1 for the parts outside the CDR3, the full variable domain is EPEVTQTPSHQVTQMGQEVILRCVPISNHLYFYWYRQILGQKVEFLVSFYNNEISEKSEIFDDQFSVERPDGSNFTLKIRSTKLEDSAMYFCASTIEGGTEAFFGQGTRLTVV.

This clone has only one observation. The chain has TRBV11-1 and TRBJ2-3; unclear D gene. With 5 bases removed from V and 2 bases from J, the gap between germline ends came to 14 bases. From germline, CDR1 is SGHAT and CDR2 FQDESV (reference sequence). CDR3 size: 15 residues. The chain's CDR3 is CASSHPGGLTDTQYF. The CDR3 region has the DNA TGTGCCAGCAGCCACCCTGGTGGGCTCACAGATACGCAGTATTTT.

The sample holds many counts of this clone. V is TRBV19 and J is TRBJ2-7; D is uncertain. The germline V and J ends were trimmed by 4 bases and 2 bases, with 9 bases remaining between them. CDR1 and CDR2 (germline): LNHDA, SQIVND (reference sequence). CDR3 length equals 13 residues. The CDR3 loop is CASSTAVAYEQYF. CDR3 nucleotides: TGTGCCAGTAGTACAGCCGTCGCCTACGAGCAGTACTTC.

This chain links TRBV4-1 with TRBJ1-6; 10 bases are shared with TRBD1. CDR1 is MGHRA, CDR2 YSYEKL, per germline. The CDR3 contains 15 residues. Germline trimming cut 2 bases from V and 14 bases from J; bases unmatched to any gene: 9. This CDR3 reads CASSQPQTGGWALHF. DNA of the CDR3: TGCGCCAGCAGCCAACCCCAGACAGGGGGCTGGGCCCTCCACTTT.

The CDR3 region has the DNA TGTGCCAGTAGTATGAGGGGAAACTACAATGAGCAGTTCTTC. This codes for CASSMRGNYNEQFF. V is TRBV19 and J is TRBJ2-1; D tentatively reads TRBD1 or TRBD2 (5 bases each). In germline, CDR1 is LNHDA, CDR2 SQIVND (reference sequence). The CDR3 is 14 amino acids. Trimming removed 3 bases from V and 3 bases from J, with 9 bases in between.

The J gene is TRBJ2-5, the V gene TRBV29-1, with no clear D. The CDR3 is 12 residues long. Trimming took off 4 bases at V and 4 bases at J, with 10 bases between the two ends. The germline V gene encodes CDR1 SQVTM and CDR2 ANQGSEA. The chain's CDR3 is CSVAMRRETQYF. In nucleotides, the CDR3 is TGCAGCGTTGCGATGCGTAGAGAGACCCAGTACTTC.

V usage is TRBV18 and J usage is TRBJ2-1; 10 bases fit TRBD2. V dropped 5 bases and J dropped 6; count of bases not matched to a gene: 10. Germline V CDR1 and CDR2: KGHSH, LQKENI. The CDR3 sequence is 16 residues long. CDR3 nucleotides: TGTGCCAGCTCATCTACTCTAGCGGGGGCCGGCAATGAGCAGTTCTTC. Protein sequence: CASSSTLAGAGNEQFF.

CDR3 bases: TGTGCCAGTAGCAAAATCCAGGGGTACCGTAGTGACACTGAAGCTTTCTTT. Its translation is CASSKIQGYRSDTEAFF. This chain links TRBV19 with TRBJ1-1; TRBD1 is a possible D gene (6 bases). The CDR3 totals 17 residues. Germline CDR1 and CDR2: LNHDA and SQIVND (reference sequence). The V and J ends lost 6 bases and 3 bases respectively, with 23 bases between them.